The rows below give T cell receptor beta chains drawn from one sample of a study of blood T cell repertoires in COVID-19. Clones were read by immunoSEQ multiplex PCR, and TCRdb kept only the in-frame ones, dropping some. Of 300,000 to 400,000 clones listed, 88% are singletons. The sequenced sample consisted of PBMCs or T cells enriched from blood (not recorded which). These receptors originate from a woman younger than 45 with acute COVID-19. Both conserved end residues are part of each CDR3. A D gene is named only where the DNA matches it firmly. Size is stated for part of the rows, as once, few or many counts, or as a class when the clone is expanded.

d_call: NA
j_call: TRBJ2-3
v_call: TRBV5-4
clone_size: NA
cdr3_aa: CASSLAQDNTDTQYF
cdr3_nt: TGTGCCAGCAGCTTAGCACAGGATAACACAGATACGCAGTATTTT

d_call: TRBD1
j_call: TRBJ1-2
v_call: TRBV19
clone_size: NA
cdr3_aa: CASSMNRGLGSPDTF
cdr3_nt: TGTGCCAGTAGTATGAACAGGGGGCTTGGCTCCCCCGACACCTTC

d_call: TRBD1
j_call: TRBJ2-7
v_call: TRBV24-1
clone_size: NA
cdr3_aa: CATSDWTGGTYEQYF
cdr3_nt: TGTGCCACCAGTGACTGGACAGGGGGAACCTACGAGCAGTACTTC

d_call: TRBD2
j_call: TRBJ2-3
v_call: TRBV24-1
clone_size: NA
cdr3_aa: CATSDPGGTDTQYF
cdr3_nt: TGTGCCACCAGTGACCCGGGGGGGACAGATACGCAGTATTTT

d_call: NA
j_call: TRBJ1-3
v_call: TRBV9
clone_size: NA
cdr3_aa: CASSVRSSGNTIYF
cdr3_nt: TGTGCCAGCAGCGTACGAAGCTCGGGAAACACCATATATTTT

d_call: NA
j_call: TRBJ1-2
v_call: TRBV19
clone_size: NA
cdr3_aa: CASTRLGYGYTF
cdr3_nt: TGTGCCAGTACTCGTCTCGGCTATGGCTACACCTTC

d_call: NA
j_call: TRBJ1-1
v_call: TRBV10-1
clone_size: NA
cdr3_aa: CASTDAGTSEAFF
cdr3_nt: TGCGCCAGCACCGACGCCGGGACTTCTGAAGCTTTCTTT

d_call: NA
j_call: TRBJ2-7
v_call: TRBV5-1
clone_size: NA
cdr3_aa: CASSLLGGDYEQYF
cdr3_nt: TGCGCCAGCAGCTTGTTGGGGGGAGACTACGAGCAGTACTTC

d_call: NA
j_call: TRBJ1-2
v_call: TRBV12-5
clone_size: NA
cdr3_aa: CASGASPGLGYTF
cdr3_nt: TGTGCTAGTGGTGCCTCGCCAGGGCTCGGCTACACCTTC

d_call: TRBD1
j_call: TRBJ2-6
v_call: TRBV3-1/TRBV3-2
clone_size: NA
cdr3_aa: CASRGQGSPTSGANVLTF
cdr3_nt: TGTGCCAGCCGCGGACAGGGTTCTCCGACCTCTGGGGCCAACGTCCTGACTTTC

d_call: TRBD1
j_call: TRBJ2-4
v_call: TRBV15
clone_size: NA
cdr3_aa: CATSRGPMGQGKNIQYF
cdr3_nt: TGTGCCACCAGCAGAGGTCCGATGGGACAGGGTAAAAACATTCAGTACTTC

d_call: NA
j_call: TRBJ2-5
v_call: TRBV5-1
clone_size: NA
cdr3_aa: CASSLEGEVEETQYF
cdr3_nt: TGCGCCAGCAGCTTGGAAGGAGAGGTCGAAGAGACCCAGTACTTC

d_call: NA
j_call: TRBJ2-7
v_call: TRBV6-1
clone_size: NA
cdr3_aa: CASSGPLARASYEQYF
cdr3_nt: TGTGCCAGCAGTGGCCCCCTCGCGAGGGCCTCCTACGAGCAGTACTTC

d_call: NA
j_call: TRBJ2-5
v_call: TRBV7-2
clone_size: NA
cdr3_aa: CASALRETQYF
cdr3_nt: TGTGCCAGCGCGTTAAGAGAGACCCAGTACTTC

d_call: NA
j_call: TRBJ1-1
v_call: TRBV2
clone_size: NA
cdr3_aa: CATMRQGNTEAFF
cdr3_nt: TGTGCCACGATGCGGCAGGGGAACACTGAAGCTTTCTTT

d_call: TRBD2
j_call: TRBJ2-1
v_call: TRBV29-1
clone_size: NA
cdr3_aa: CSVERWEGQFF
cdr3_nt: TGCAGCGTTGAAAGGTGGGAGGGGCAGTTCTTC

d_call: NA
j_call: TRBJ2-7
v_call: TRBV12-3/TRBV12-4
clone_size: NA
cdr3_aa: CASSGGVSEQYF
cdr3_nt: TGTGCCAGCAGTGGCGGGGTCTCCGAGCAGTACTTC

d_call: NA
j_call: TRBJ2-3
v_call: TRBV24-1
clone_size: NA
cdr3_aa: CATGLSTDTQYF
cdr3_nt: TGTGCCACCGGCCTTAGCACAGATACGCAGTATTTT

d_call: NA
j_call: TRBJ2-1
v_call: TRBV27
clone_size: NA
cdr3_aa: CASSFSPPGAPYNEQFF
cdr3_nt: TGTGCCAGCAGTTTTAGCCCCCCGGGAGCTCCCTACAATGAGCAGTTCTTC

d_call: TRBD2
j_call: TRBJ2-1
v_call: TRBV4-1
clone_size: NA
cdr3_aa: CASSPGTILDYNEQFF
cdr3_nt: TGCGCCAGCAGCCCCGGGACTATCCTGGACTACAATGAGCAGTTCTTC

d_call: NA
j_call: TRBJ1-2
v_call: TRBV19
clone_size: few
cdr3_aa: CASSLDSAHSPGYTF
cdr3_nt: TGTGCCAGTAGTCTCGACTCCGCCCATTCCCCTGGCTACACCTTC

d_call: NA
j_call: TRBJ2-2
v_call: TRBV5-1
clone_size: NA
cdr3_aa: CASSPTGGSNTGELFF
cdr3_nt: TGCGCCAGCAGCCCCACAGGTGGATCGAACACCGGGGAGCTGTTTTTT

d_call: NA
j_call: TRBJ2-2
v_call: TRBV4-1
clone_size: NA
cdr3_aa: CASSYRDGGPGELFF
cdr3_nt: TGCGCCAGCAGCTACCGGGACGGGGGGCCCGGGGAGCTGTTTTTT

d_call: NA
j_call: TRBJ1-1
v_call: TRBV6-5
clone_size: once
cdr3_aa: CASKEVIGNTEAFF
cdr3_nt: TGTGCCAGCAAGGAGGTAATAGGGAACACTGAAGCTTTCTTT

d_call: TRBD2
j_call: TRBJ2-2
v_call: TRBV6-5
clone_size: once
cdr3_aa: CASRRGGLVTGELFF
cdr3_nt: TGTGCCAGCCGACGCGGGGGGCTAGTCACCGGGGAGCTGTTTTTT

d_call: TRBD2
j_call: TRBJ2-2
v_call: TRBV11-2
clone_size: NA
cdr3_aa: CASSSPRGKGELFF
cdr3_nt: TGTGCCAGCAGCTCCCCGCGGGGGAAGGGGGAGCTGTTTTTT

d_call: TRBD2
j_call: TRBJ2-7
v_call: TRBV7-3
clone_size: NA
cdr3_aa: CASSRSGGPGSYEQYF
cdr3_nt: TGTGCCAGCAGTCGAAGCGGGGGCCCCGGGTCCTACGAGCAGTACTTC

d_call: NA
j_call: TRBJ2-3
v_call: TRBV5-6
clone_size: few
cdr3_aa: CASSSPRVTGTDTQYF
cdr3_nt: TGTGCCAGCAGCTCACCTAGGGTGACAGGTACAGATACGCAGTATTTT

d_call: TRBD2
j_call: TRBJ2-3
v_call: TRBV2
clone_size: NA
cdr3_aa: CASSVTSGGRTDTQYF
cdr3_nt: TGTGCCAGCAGTGTAACCAGCGGGGGGCGTACAGATACGCAGTATTTT

d_call: NA
j_call: TRBJ1-6
v_call: TRBV10-2
clone_size: NA
cdr3_aa: CASSELVSRSPLHF
cdr3_nt: TGCGCCAGCAGTGAGTTGGTCTCCCGGTCACCCCTCCACTTT